The 29 T cell receptor beta chains in this list originate from one sample, sequenced in a study of Graves' ophthalmopathy and Graves' hyperthyroidism. Researchers took RNA transcripts and amplified TCR beta CDR3 regions from them. A first-round RT-PCR used HTBI primers, followed by a second-round multiplex PCR. TCRdb re-called the multiplex PCR reads with MiXCR, one entry per CDR3 protein. The repertoire consists of around 470,000 distinct CDR3 sequences, with under 15% occurring once and the leading ten covering 9.8%. Source material: blood. The receptors were sampled from a woman younger than 45 with Graves' ophthalmopathy.

In the case of this clonotype: This may be a read error, as it is one base from a much larger clone. This chain connects TRBV4-1 to TRBJ1-1, with TRBD1 as a possible D gene (5 bases). This CDR3 is built from 15 residues. Germline CDR1 MGHRA, CDR2 YSYEKL. V was shortened by 8 bases and J by 0 bases, with 16 bases between the two germline ends. CDR3 sequence (DNA): TGCGCCAGCTGCCCAACCAGGGAGATGAACACTGAAGCTTTCTTT. This gives the protein CASCPTREMNTEAFF.

This clonotype has ten or more counts. The genes are TRBV13 and TRBJ1-1; the D gene is possibly TRBD1 (6 bases). Germline loops: CDR1 PRHDT, CDR2 FYEKMQ (reference sequence). The V gene lost 4 bases and the J gene lost 8 bases, with 20 bases spanning the gap. This CDR3 is 15 amino acids long. The DNA of the CDR3 is TGTGCCAGCAGCTCCCGAGGGGGGGATATCCAAGAAGCTTTCTTT. Translation: CASSSRGGDIQEAFF.

The sample holds many counts of this clonotype. The chain carries TRBV28 and TRBJ1-1; D might be TRBD1 (5 bases). The CDR3 length is 18 residues. V was clipped by 2 bases and J by 4 bases, with 23 bases between them. In germline, CDR1 is MDHEN, CDR2 SYDVKM. The CDR3 region is CASSLLLRTSKGATEAFF. The CDR3 DNA follows: TGTGCCAGCAGTTTACTCCTCCGGACCAGCAAAGGGGCCACTGAAGCTTTCTTT.

In its sample, this clonotype was seen many times. The chain has TRBV12-3 or TRBV12-4 and TRBJ1-2; D unresolved. Trimming took 3 bases from V and 8 from J, leaving 10 bases between them. The CDR3 length is 12 residues. CDR3 amino acids: CASSFPTGGYTF. The CDR3 nucleotides are TGTGCCAGCAGTTTCCCCACGGGGGGCTACACCTTC.

Ten or more counts support this clonotype. The J gene is TRBJ2-2, the V gene TRBV5-1, with D perhaps TRBD1 or TRBD2 (5 bases each). V lost 0 bases to trimming and J lost 3 bases, with 9 bases between them. The CDR3 loop spans 15 amino acids. Per the germline V gene, CDR1 is SGHRS and CDR2 is YFSETQ. The CDR3 is CASSLEGPHTGELFF. As DNA, the CDR3 is TGCGCCAGCAGCTTGGAGGGACCCCACACCGGGGAGCTGTTTTTT. Filled out from reference TRBV5-1 and TRBJ2-2, the complete variable domain reads KAGVTQTPRYLIKTRGQQVTLSCSPISGHRSVSWYQQTPGQGLQFLFEYFSETQRNKGNFPGRFSGRQFSNSRSEMNVSTLELGDSALYLCASSLEGPHTGELFFGEGSRLTVL.

This clonotype was seen at least ten times. The V and J genes are TRBV7-9 and TRBJ2-5; D ambiguous. The CDR3 has 15 residues. From germline, CDR1 is SEHNR and CDR2 FQNEAQ (reference sequence). Trimming took off 7 bases at V and 1 base at J, with 16 bases between the two ends. This chain's CDR3 is CASTSYKQSQETQYF. For the CDR3, the DNA is TGTGCCAGCACCTCTTATAAACAGAGCCAAGAGACCCAGTACTTC.

This clonotype came up a few times. The V gene is TRBV4-1, the J gene TRBJ2-7; 13 nucleotides line up with TRBD2. Germline V gene data show CDR1 as MGHRA and CDR2 as YSYEKL. The CDR3 extends over 14 amino acids. J was trimmed by 6 bases and V by 4 bases; bases with no gene match: 3. CDR3 loop: CASSRGLAGFEQYF. CDR3 DNA sequence: TGCGCCAGCAGCCGGGGACTAGCGGGATTCGAGCAGTACTTC.

This clonotype has just a few counts. The chain uses TRBV15 and TRBJ2-7, with a possible D match to TRBD2 (5 bases). Germline V gene data show CDR1 as LNHNV and CDR2 as YYDKDF (reference sequence). Trimming shortened V by 1 base and J by 5 bases, and 15 bases separated the two germline ends. The CDR3 has 15 amino acids. The CDR3 nucleotides are TGTGCCACCAGCAGAGGAGGGTTGCAATCCAACGAGCAGTACTTC. This codes for CATSRGGLQSNEQYF.

This clonotype was recorded many times. The rearrangement links TRBV7-3 to TRBJ1-2; 7 positions match TRBD1. Germline V gene data show CDR1 as SGHTA and CDR2 as FQGTGA. V lost 5 bases and J lost 0; bases outside the gene matches: 9. The CDR3 runs 16 residues. In nucleotides, the CDR3 is TGTGCCAGCAGCCTCCCCCCGGGACAGACTAACTATGGCTACACCTTC. It codes for CASSLPPGQTNYGYTF. Based on the CDR3 plus reference TRBV7-3 and TRBJ1-2, the full variable domain is GAGVSQTPSNKVTEKGKYVELRCDPISGHTALYWYRQSLGQGPEFLIYFQGTGAADDSGLPNDRFFAVRPEGSVSTLKIQRTERGDSAVYLCASSLPPGQTNYGYTFGSGTRLTVV.

There are many counts of this clonotype. J is TRBJ2-7 and V is TRBV27; 7 nucleotides agree with TRBD1. The trim removed 5 bases at V and 3 bases at J, leaving 7 bases unmatched. The CDR3 consists of 14 residues. Germline CDR1 is MNHEY and CDR2 is SMNVEV (reference sequence). The CDR3 sequence is CASSRAGDSYEQYF. CDR3 sequence (DNA): TGTGCCAGCAGTCGGGCCGGGGACAGCTACGAGCAGTACTTC.

In this sample, this clonotype turned up many times. The chain has TRBV5-1 and TRBJ2-5, with 8 bases aligning to TRBD1. Germline-derived CDR1 and CDR2 are SGHRS and YFSETQ. CDR3 size: 14 residues. With 6 bases clipped from V and 5 bases from J, the junction kept 9 bases outside the gene matches. The CDR3 coding sequence is TGCGCCAGCAAACATTCAGGGGGCGAGGAGACCCAGTACTTC. Protein sequence: CASKHSGGEETQYF.

A word on this clonotype: It may be a read error: a sequence one base away is much more abundant. This sequence joins TRBV13 and TRBJ2-5; 8 bases line up with TRBD2. Germline lookup yields CDR1 PRHDT and CDR2 FYEKMQ (reference sequence). This CDR3 spans 16 amino acids. CDR3 sequence: CANSPSDGRVQETQYF. The CDR3 nucleotides read TGTGCCAACAGCCCGTCAGACGGGAGGGTCCAAGAGACCCAGTACTTC.

This clonotype was picked up many times. A much more abundant neighbour one base away suggests this may be a read error. V gene TRBV6-5 combines with J gene TRBJ2-7, with D unclear. This CDR3 comprises 13 residues. V was trimmed by 2 bases and J by 3 bases, leaving 8 bases between them. From germline, CDR1 is MNHEY and CDR2 SVGAGI. The CDR3 sequence: CASSYKANYEQYF. In DNA, the CDR3 is TGTGCCAGCAGTTACAAGGCTAACTACGAGCAGTACTTC.

This clonotype was detected many times. This chain links TRBV28 with TRBJ2-7; 10 bases map to TRBD1. The CDR3 is made up of 16 amino acids. V shed 6 bases and J 1 base; nucleotides not matched to a gene: 9. Looked up from germline, CDR1 is MDHEN and CDR2 is SYDVKM. The CDR3 DNA follows: TGTGCCAGCAGCCGTTCCCCGGGACAGGGGTCCTACGAGCAGTACTTC. Residues: CASSRSPGQGSYEQYF. The full variable domain, with the rest looked up from reference TRBV28 and TRBJ2-7, is DVKVTQSSRYLVKRTGEKVFLECVQDMDHENMFWYRQDPGLGLRLIYFSYDVKMKEKGDIPEGYSVSREKKERFSLILESASTNQTSMYLCASSRSPGQGSYEQYFGPGTRLTVT.

This rearrangement joins TRBV6-1 to TRBJ1-1, with D possibly being TRBD1 (5 bases). The germline V and J ends were trimmed by 8 bases and 1 base, with 11 bases remaining between them. Germline V gene data show CDR1 as MNHNS and CDR2 as SASEGT. CDR3 length equals 13 residues. DNA for the CDR3: TGTGCCAGCCTGGTTACAGGGAACACTGAAGCTTTCTTT. Its protein is CASLVTGNTEAFF.

Worth noting for this clonotype: The junction shows a germline mismatch at one end, possibly a read error. The V gene is TRBV19, the J gene TRBJ1-1, with D possibly TRBD1 on 5 matching bases. This CDR3 has 14 residues. Germline CDR1 and CDR2: LNHDA and SQIVND (reference sequence). CDR3 nucleotides: TGTGCCAGTAGTATCGGGGGGGTTGACACTGAAGCTTGCTTT. Its translation is CASSIGGVDTEACF.

Ten or more counts support this clonotype. CDR3 coding DNA: TGTGCCAGCAGTCCTCGGACTAATACGGGTCAGCCCCAGCATTTT. Translation: CASSPRTNTGQPQHF. This sequence joins TRBV12-3 or TRBV12-4 and TRBJ1-5; no definite D call. Trimming stripped 5 bases from V and 6 bases from J, with 17 bases between. CDR3 length: 15 residues.

This clonotype has ten or more counts. The chain couples TRBV6-1 to TRBJ2-5, with TRBD1 matching over 7 bases. The germline V gene encodes CDR1 MNHNS and CDR2 SASEGT. The CDR3 is made up of 13 amino acids. V was clipped by 7 bases and J by 5 bases; unmatched bases: 7. The CDR3 bases are TGTGCCAGCAAAGACAGGGTCGTGGAGACCCAGTACTTC. Amino acids: CASKDRVVETQYF.

This clonotype was recorded many times. V gene TRBV6-2 or TRBV6-3 combines with J gene TRBJ2-7, with D possibly being TRBD1 (6 bases). The CDR3 sequence is 14 residues long. CDR1 and CDR2 from the germline V gene are MNHEY and SVGEGT. V was trimmed by 6 bases and J by 2 bases, leaving 14 bases between them. CDR3 sequence reads: CASSPHRTAYEQYF. Written as DNA, the CDR3 is TGTGCCAGCAGCCCCCACCGGACAGCCTACGAGCAGTACTTC.

There are many counts of this clonotype. The gene calls are TRBV27 and TRBJ1-5, with D hard to call. Germline V gene sequence: CDR1 MNHEY, CDR2 SMNVEV (reference sequence). V dropped 2 bases and J dropped 3 bases, with 11 bases sitting between them. This CDR3 is built from 15 residues. The CDR3 reads CASSLRPVNNQPQHF. The CDR3 bases are TGTGCCAGCAGTTTAAGGCCAGTAAACAATCAGCCCCAGCATTTT.

As concerns this clonotype: This is likely a read error, given that the CDR3 carries no conserved phenylalanine or tryptophan at its end. The genes are TRBV29-1 and TRBJ2-7; D might be TRBD1 (6 bases). From germline, CDR1 is SQVTM and CDR2 ANQGSEA. V lost 6 bases and J lost 2, with 11 bases in between. The CDR3 spans 12 residues. The CDR3 loop reads CSVGRGTYEQYL. CDR3 nucleotide sequence: TGCAGCGTGGGCAGGGGTACCTACGAGCAGTACTTG.

This clonotype was counted at least ten times. The chain has TRBV6-5 and TRBJ2-7; TRBD1 might be the D (6 bases). In germline, CDR1 is MNHEY, CDR2 SVGAGI. The CDR3 sequence is 15 residues long. V dropped 6 bases and J dropped 6 bases, with 21 bases sitting between them. The CDR3 sequence is CASSPRDTSFTEQYF. CDR3 DNA sequence: TGTGCCAGCAGCCCACGGGACACCTCTTTCACCGAGCAGTACTTC.

In this sample, this clonotype turned up many times. The chain couples TRBV27 to TRBJ2-5; TRBD2 aligns across 8 bases. Germline CDR1 reads MNHEY; CDR2 reads SMNVEV (reference sequence). Trimming took 8 bases from V and 4 from J; bases not matched to a gene: 9. There are 14 residues in the CDR3. CDR3 sequence (DNA): TGTGCCAGCCGCCGGGAGGCGGGAGGAGAGACCCAGTACTTC. Translation: CASRREAGGETQYF.

This clonotype was found many times. The chain carries TRBV18 and TRBJ1-5; D is ambiguous. The V and J ends lost 1 base and 6 bases respectively, with 10 bases between them. The CDR3 is 14 amino acids. Germline V gene sequence: CDR1 KGHSH, CDR2 LQKENI. As DNA, the CDR3 is TGTGCCAGCTCACCACAGGAGAACGTTCAGCCCCAGCATTTT. Translation: CASSPQENVQPQHF. Full variable domain (rest looked up from reference TRBV18 and TRBJ1-5): NAGVMQNPRHLVRRRGQEARLRCSPMKGHSHVYWYRQLPEEGLKFMVYLQKENIIDESGMPKERFSAEFPKEGPSILRIQQVVRGDSAAYFCASSPQENVQPQHFGDGTRLSIL.

V gene TRBV6-5 combines with J gene TRBJ1-2, with D unclear. The CDR3 covers 15 residues. V gave up 0 bases and J gave up 4 bases, with 12 bases separating them. Germline V gives CDR1 MNHEY, CDR2 SVGAGI. CDR3 coding DNA: TGTGCCAGCAGTTACTCGTCGGGGTTAGGCTATGGCTACACCTTC. Amino acid sequence: CASSYSSGLGYGYTF.

Concerning this clonotype itself: Germline and junction disagree at one end, which may indicate a read error. CDR3 protein: CASSPTSGIFSYDQYF. Here the CDR3 DNA reads TGTGCCAGCAGCCCGACTAGCGGGATCTTCTCCTACGATCAGTACTTC. The chain recombines TRBV5-6 with TRBJ2-7; 11 positions match TRBD2. The CDR3 is 16 residues long. Germline assignment: CDR1 SGHDT and CDR2 YYEEEE.

This clonotype has at least ten counts. The chain recombines TRBV28 with TRBJ2-7, with a possible D match to TRBD2 (5 bases). Germline V gene sequence: CDR1 MDHEN, CDR2 SYDVKM. Deletions cut 3 bases from V and 11 bases from J, with 14 bases between. The length of the CDR3 is 12 residues. The CDR3 loop reads CASSFGGDGKYF. Written as DNA, the CDR3 is TGTGCCAGCAGTTTCGGCGGAGACGGGAAGTACTTC.

Many counts were recorded for this clonotype. The rearrangement links TRBV20-1 to TRBJ1-5; no clear D gene. Trimming cost V 5 bases and J 11 bases, with 10 bases left between them. The CDR3 is made up of 10 amino acids. Germline V gene data show CDR1 as DFQATT and CDR2 as SNEGSKA (reference sequence). CDR3 in DNA: TGCAGTGCTTTCGCCGCGACCCAGCATTTT. Translating it yields CSAFAATQHF.

About this clonotype itself: This may be a read error: a much more frequent sequence differs by one nucleotide. V usage is TRBV12-3 or TRBV12-4 and J usage is TRBJ2-3, with D possibly matching TRBD1 (5 bases). The CDR3 runs to 14 residues. Trimming took off 7 bases at V and 3 bases at J, with 14 bases between the two ends. Here the CDR3 reads CASTPWGATDTQYF. CDR3 DNA sequence: TGTGCCAGCACCCCCTGGGGCGCGACAGATACGCAGTATTTT.